Each of the 5 T cell receptor beta chains below was sequenced from the same sample in a study of OX40 agonist ivuxolimab in advanced cancers. Libraries were prepared by immunoSEQ multiplex PCR; TCRdb keeps only in-frame clonotypes and omits some of them. The sample lists 12,000 or so clones; roughly 81% were seen once. The sample consisted of CD4+ or CD8+ T cells sorted from blood, taken in a trial of the OX40 agonist ivuxolimab. These receptors were collected from an adult with an advanced solid tumor such as melanoma, head and neck, liver or kidney cancer.

V is TRBV4-3 and J is TRBJ2-7, with TRBD1 as a possible D gene (6 bases). Trimming shortened V by 1 base and J by 3 bases, and 13 bases separated the two germline ends. CDR1 and CDR2 (germline): LGHNA, YSLEER. The CDR3 loop spans 15 amino acids. CDR3 bases: TGCGCCAGCAGCCAAGGACAGGAAAGAAACTACGAGCAGTACTTC. Protein sequence: CASSQGQERNYEQYF.

The gene calls are TRBV27 and TRBJ2-3; 10 nucleotides agree with TRBD2. CDR3 size: 16 residues. Germline V gives CDR1 MNHEY, CDR2 SMNVEV (reference sequence). V trimming: 5 bases; J trimming: 4 bases; junction bases outside the gene matches: 9. The CDR3 here is CASSLVAGGPPDTQYF. The CDR3 bases are TGTGCCAGCAGTCTAGTAGCGGGAGGTCCTCCAGATACGCAGTATTTT.

This clone was seen only once. The rearrangement uses TRBV4-3 and TRBJ1-4; D unresolved. Germline assignment: CDR1 LGHNA and CDR2 YSLEER. V dropped 0 bases and J dropped 8 bases, with 7 bases sitting between them. This CDR3 spans 13 amino acids. Here the CDR3 reads CASSQDGGEKLFF. The CDR3 region has the DNA TGCGCCAGCAGCCAAGATGGTGGAGAAAAACTGTTTTTT.

This chain uses TRBV6-9 with TRBJ2-7; D is unclear. This CDR3 comprises 13 residues. Per the germline V gene, CDR1 is MNHGY and CDR2 is SVAAGI. V lost 1 base and J 3 bases, leaving 7 bases between the germline ends. The CDR3 DNA reads as TGTGCCAGCAGTTATTTAGCAAGCTACGAGCAGTACTTC. Residues: CASSYLASYEQYF.

The J gene is TRBJ2-1, the V gene TRBV4-3; no firm D call. Trimming took off 0 bases at V and 7 bases at J, with 10 bases between the two ends. The CDR3 totals 14 residues. The V gene's germline CDR1 is LGHNA and CDR2 YSLEER. The CDR3 loop is CASSQDGLLNEQFF. The CDR3 DNA is TGCGCCAGCAGCCAAGACGGGCTCCTTAATGAGCAGTTCTTC.